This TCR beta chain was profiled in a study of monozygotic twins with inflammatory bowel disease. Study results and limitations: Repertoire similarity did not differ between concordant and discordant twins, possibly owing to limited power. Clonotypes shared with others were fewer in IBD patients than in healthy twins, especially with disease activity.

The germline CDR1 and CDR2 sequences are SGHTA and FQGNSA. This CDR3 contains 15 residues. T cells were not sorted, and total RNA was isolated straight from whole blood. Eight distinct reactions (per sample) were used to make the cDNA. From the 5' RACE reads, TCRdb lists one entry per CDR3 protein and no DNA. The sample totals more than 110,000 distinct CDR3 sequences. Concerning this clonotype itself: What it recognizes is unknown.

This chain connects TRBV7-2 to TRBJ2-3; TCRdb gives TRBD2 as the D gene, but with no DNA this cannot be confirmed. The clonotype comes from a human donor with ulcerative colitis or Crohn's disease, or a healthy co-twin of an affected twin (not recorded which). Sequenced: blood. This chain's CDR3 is CASSRLAGVTDTQYF.